This T cell receptor beta chain was captured by sequencing in a study of beta chain features in type 1 diabetes (dated by TCRdb to between 2017 and 2018). For the wider study: Patients and healthy donors did not differ in mean age, gender distribution, total cell number or subset yield. In the study, recently diagnosed type 1 diabetes patients and matched healthy donors were compared on the TCRB repertoires of their sorted circulating CD4+ T cell subsets. Regulatory and stem cell-like memory subsets were obtained from only 8 patients and about 8 healthy donors, while naive and central memory subsets were obtained from all 30 or so donors. Across all samples, 90 million to 130 million sorted cells were examined, and cell number per subset correlated strongly with RNA yield.

The entire isolated RNA was reverse transcribed using the High Capacity cDNA Reverse Transcription Kit, and thus expressed TCRB transcripts were sequenced. Deep immunoSEQ sequencing was performed on naive, central memory and regulatory T cell samples, with an average of roughly 3.3 million total reads per sample. After sorted cells were lysed in RLT buffer, RNA was extracted with DNase-treated RNeasy Micro or Mini kits, with the choice depending on cell number. To prevent cross-contamination, every cell subset was processed on its own, while patient and healthy donor samples were processed together. TCRB sequences were amplified from cDNA with the immunoSEQ multiplex PCR, producing 87-bp fragments spanning the CDR3 region. The amplicons were sequenced using the Illumina HiSeq platform. The authors' pipeline ran thus. Synthetic template baselines were used to correct PCR bias computationally, reads within Hamming distance 2 were collapsed, and singletons that could not be merged were discarded. Reads were aligned against IMGT so that V, D and J genes, CDR3 length and insertions or deletions at six rearrangement sites could be assigned. Within each subset, clonotype counts were normalized to sorted cell number, and only after that were true diversity and Gini coefficients computed with the tcR R package. The overlap coefficient, calculated on TCRB nucleotide sequences, was used to quantify repertoire sharing. As a proxy for the pre-selection repertoire, out-of-frame TCRB sequences from naive cells were analyzed. The table comes from immuneACCESS by way of TCRdb, which keeps in-frame sequences with V and J called. Part of the clones is missing from these tables; in studies checked, under half for an unresolved V gene and the rest for unknown reasons. V and J calls and clone size are copied from that table; D and trimming were computed from the DNA. Across this sample there are a few hundred thousand clones, with approximately 25% seen only once. The ten top clones hold 0.012% of the sample.

The investigation overall reported the following: PCR may preferentially amplify shorter templates, but because patient and control samples were amplified and corrected together, any resulting skew would affect both groups equally. Because cDNA was sequenced instead of genomic DNA, highly expressing activated cells could be over-represented, though the groups showed no difference in activation or CD3 levels. Naive, central memory and regulatory TCRB repertoires appeared to be more similar among patients than among healthy donors. Only small numbers of individuals were included in the HLA sub-analyses, which left unresolved whether HLA type had any influence on TCRB rearrangement. Fewer insertions and more nucleotide deletions at VDJ recombination sites were observed in patients with type 1 diabetes, implying thymic rearrangement abnormalities. A moderate but significant shortening of TCRB CDR3 length was observed in type 1 diabetes patients in all four CD4+ subsets.

Trimming leaves V shorter by 4 bases and J shorter by 3 bases, with the junction holding 6 bases beyond the gene matches. The CDR3 measures 14 amino acids from cysteine to phenylalanine. Here the CDR3 DNA is all that survives: 42 bases in frame from base 1. The germline V gene supplies CDR1 SQVTM and CDR2 ANQGSEA. Comments on this clone: Its antigen is still unknown. Per-nucleotide qualities are absent, and no much larger clonotype sits a single base away.

Each donor gave one peripheral blood draw, averaging approximately 0.11 L, which was collected into heparinised tubes. Naive, central memory, regulatory and stem cell-like memory CD4+ T cells were sorted on a BD FACSAria II using a panel including CD45RO, CCR7, CD25, CD127, CD95 and CD27. Purity was above 95% for every sorted population. PBMCs were separated immediately by Lymphoprep density gradient centrifugation and were stained directly, without being cultured. To minimize batch effects, samples were stained and sorted in pairs, one healthy donor with one patient per experiment. In this chain, TRBV29-1 is recombined with TRBJ2-7; 10 bases in the junction line up with TRBD1. The sequenced material came from naive CD4+ T cells from blood. The cell subset or site label for this specimen denotes: true naive CD4+ T cells. The source of this sequence is a woman in her 30s with type 1 diabetes. The CDR3 has the sequence CSVAGTGDVYEQYF. The DNA sequence follows: TGCAGCGTTGCCGGGACAGGGGATGTCTACGAGCAGTACTTC.